Detailed here is one T cell receptor (beta chain). Its specificity is not known. The CDR3 has 14 amino acids. Looked up from germline, CDR1 is SQVTM and CDR2 is ANQGSEA. Trimming removed 2 bases at V and 9 bases at J, with 17 bases between. This entry belongs to a study of shared clonotypes between healthy human individuals. General study findings and limits: The rarefaction results pointed to incomplete sorted-subset sequencing despite large depth. A reduction in generation probabilities was seen for non-shared clonotypes relative to those shared by all four donors.

Each replicate PCR on the sorted subsets used about 220 ng DNA (roughly 32,000 T cell genomes). Repertoires were generated with immunoSEQ multiplex PCR, while TCRdb's copy carries only in-frame clones and drops some. The sample lists some 360,000 clones, 73% seen once, with 8% to 13% in the top ten. The source material was memory CD4+ T cells sorted from blood. As for subset: CD45RA-negative fraction. The sequence was obtained from a young man in good health. The chain combines TRBV29-1 with TRBJ2-1; TRBD1 is a possible D gene (6 bases). This CDR3 is CSVERGSENIEQFF. The DNA for the CDR3 is TGCAGCGTTGAAAGGGGGTCAGAAAATATTGAGCAGTTCTTC.